Listed here are 19 T cell receptor beta chains from one sample, sequenced in a study of blood T cell repertoires in COVID-19. Some clones are missing from TCRdb's copy, which holds only in-frame ones; the method was immunoSEQ multiplex PCR. The sample consists of roughly 120,000 clones, approximately 89% of them appearing once. The sample was peripheral blood. These receptors were obtained from a man aged 35 to 55 with acute or convalescent COVID-19.

The chain couples TRBV19 to TRBJ1-1, with 8 nucleotides matching TRBD1. The V gene's germline CDR1 is LNHDA and CDR2 SQIVND (reference sequence). V lost 5 bases to trimming and J lost 11 bases; unmatched junction nucleotides: 4. The CDR3 covers 11 residues. The chain's CDR3 is CASSSGGWAFF. CDR3 sequence (DNA): TGTGCCAGTAGTTCAGGGGGCTGGGCTTTCTTT.

This clone was seen once. The genes are TRBV5-5 and TRBJ2-5; 8 nucleotides match TRBD1. The length of the CDR3 is 14 residues. V lost 1 base to trimming and J lost 3 bases; unmatched junction nucleotides: 2. Germline CDR1 and CDR2: SGHKS and YYEKEE (reference sequence). The CDR3 spells CASSLQGAKETQYF. CDR3 nucleotide sequence: TGTGCCAGCAGCTTGCAGGGGGCTAAAGAGACCCAGTACTTC.

V usage is TRBV9 and J usage is TRBJ1-2; 8 bases match TRBD1. The germline gives CDR1 SGDLS, CDR2 YYNGEE. V was clipped by 4 bases and J by 7 bases; unmatched bases: 12. The CDR3 loop spans 15 amino acids. The CDR3 DNA reads as TGTGCCAGCAGCCCCCTGACAGGGGTGGCAACTGGCTACACCTTC. Protein sequence: CASSPLTGVATGYTF.

This clone was seen just once. The chain employs TRBV10-3 and TRBJ2-1, with 14 bases identical to TRBD2. The V gene's germline CDR1 is ENHRY and CDR2 SYGVKD. The CDR3 is 20 amino acids. V dropped 0 bases and J dropped 2; count of bases not matched to a gene: 9. The CDR3 sequence is CAISESTRLAGGPTYNEQFF. The CDR3, as DNA: TGTGCCATCAGTGAGTCGACCAGACTAGCGGGGGGGCCAACCTACAATGAGCAGTTCTTC.

This clone turned up a few times. The gene calls are TRBV6-5 and TRBJ1-6; a weak D match, TRBD1 (6 bases). CDR1 and CDR2 from the germline V gene are MNHEY and SVGAGI. This CDR3 comprises 16 residues. With 2 bases removed from V and 6 bases from J, the gap between germline ends came to 14 bases. This chain's CDR3 is CASSYSPAGANSPLHF. The CDR3 DNA reads TGTGCCAGCAGTTACAGCCCCGCAGGGGCTAATTCACCCCTCCACTTT.

V is TRBV29-1 and J is TRBJ2-3, with D uncertain. The V gene's germline CDR1 is SQVTM and CDR2 ANQGSEA. CDR3 length: 13 residues. V was cut by 4 bases and J by 0 bases, with 8 bases left in between. The DNA for the CDR3 is TGCAGCGTTGGCAGGCCTAGCACAGATACGCAGTATTTT. Translating gives CSVGRPSTDTQYF.

The rearrangement uses TRBV9 and TRBJ2-1; 8 bases match TRBD1. V gave up 3 bases and J gave up 3 bases; unmatched junction bases: 5. Germline values: CDR1 SGDLS, CDR2 YYNGEE. This CDR3 is 15 amino acids long. Here the CDR3 DNA reads TGTGCCAGCAGCGCCCGACAGGGGAACTACAATGAGCAGTTCTTC. This translates into CASSARQGNYNEQFF.

The chain carries TRBV30 and TRBJ2-3; 9 bases are shared with TRBD2. J gave up 6 bases and V 2 bases, and 6 bases lay outside the gene matches. Germline CDR1 reads GTSNPN; CDR2 reads SVGIG (reference sequence). The CDR3 is made up of 14 amino acids. The CDR3 reads CAWSRGGRGDTQYF. In nucleotides, the CDR3 is TGTGCCTGGAGTAGGGGCGGGAGGGGTGATACGCAGTATTTT.

The V and J genes are TRBV5-4 and TRBJ2-6; D is unclear. The CDR3 covers 16 residues. Germline CDR1 SGHNT, CDR2 YYREEE (reference sequence). The V end lost 4 bases, the J end lost 0 bases, and 11 bases lay between the germline ends. The CDR3 loop is CASSNNKNSGANVLTF. CDR3 nucleotides: TGTGCCAGCAGCAACAACAAAAACTCTGGGGCCAACGTCCTGACTTTC.

The chain couples TRBV12-3 or TRBV12-4 to TRBJ2-3; the D gene is possibly TRBD2 (5 bases). Trimming stripped 3 bases from V and 8 bases from J, with 9 bases between. The CDR3 contains 12 residues. Written as DNA, the CDR3 is TGTGCCAGCAGTTTTCCACGGGGTACGCAGTATTTT. Translating gives CASSFPRGTQYF.

This chain joins TRBV5-1 and TRBJ2-3; D gene unclear. Looked up from germline, CDR1 is SGHRS and CDR2 is YFSETQ. Trimming took 1 base from V and 4 from J, leaving 10 bases between them. The CDR3 runs 14 residues. The CDR3 protein is CASSLLVQADTQYF. The CDR3 nucleotides read TGCGCCAGCAGCTTGTTAGTTCAGGCAGATACGCAGTATTTT.

The genes are TRBV6-1 and TRBJ2-3; D remains ambiguous. There are 15 residues in the CDR3. Germline V gene sequence: CDR1 MNHNS, CDR2 SASEGT. The V and J ends lost 0 bases and 4 bases respectively, with 11 bases between them. The DNA for the CDR3 is TGTGCCAGCAGTGAAGCGCACGGGTCCCCAGATACGCAGTATTTT. Protein sequence: CASSEAHGSPDTQYF.

The chain has TRBV27 and TRBJ1-5, with 7 positions matching TRBD1. Germline-derived CDR1 and CDR2 are MNHEY and SMNVEV (reference sequence). The CDR3 loop spans 14 amino acids. Unmatched junction bases numbered 7, after V lost 6 bases and J lost 5 bases. DNA for the CDR3: TGTGCCAGCAGGGACAGGATCGCGGATCAGCCCCAGCATTTT. Translating it yields CASRDRIADQPQHF.

The chain is built from TRBV10-3 and TRBJ2-1; 8 bases map to TRBD2. Looked up from germline, CDR1 is ENHRY and CDR2 is SYGVKD. Trimming took 10 bases from V and 7 from J; bases not matched to a gene: 12. The length of the CDR3 is 14 residues. This CDR3 is CATASGYSGNEQFF. As DNA, the CDR3 is TGTGCCACCGCTAGCGGGTATAGTGGAAATGAGCAGTTCTTC.

The rearrangement joins TRBV5-6 to TRBJ1-1; D ambiguous. The CDR3 loop spans 18 amino acids. The germline V gene has CDR1 SGHDT and CDR2 YYEEEE. Trimming took 0 bases from V and 1 from J, leaving 19 bases between them. The CDR3 loop reads CASSLETSPGLANTEAFF. CDR3 nucleotides: TGTGCCAGCAGCTTGGAGACGTCCCCAGGACTGGCGAACACTGAAGCTTTCTTT. Combining the CDR3 with reference TRBV5-6 and TRBJ1-1 gives the whole variable domain DAGVTQSPTHLIKTRGQQVTLRCSPKSGHDTVSWYQQALGQGPQFIFQYYEEEERQRGNFPDRFSGHQFPNYSSELNVNALLLGDSALYLCASSLETSPGLANTEAFFGQGTRLTVV.

J is TRBJ1-5 and V is TRBV2; the match to TRBD1 covers 8 bases. Germline-derived CDR1 and CDR2 are SNHLY and FYNNEI. The CDR3 runs to 16 residues. The J segment lost 7 bases and the V segment lost 0 bases, leaving 8 bases of the junction unmatched. DNA of the CDR3: TGTGCCAGCAGTGAAGCGCTTCAGGGGGCCGCACAGCCCCAGCATTTT. Translation gives CASSEALQGAAQPQHF.

The rearrangement links TRBV7-9 to TRBJ2-1; 11 bases agree with TRBD1. CDR1 is SEHNR and CDR2 is FQNEAQ in the germline V gene (reference sequence). With 5 bases clipped from V and 7 bases from J, the junction kept 7 bases outside the gene matches. This CDR3 is built from 15 residues. The CDR3 bases are TGTGCCAGCAGCCGGGACAGGGGGGTTGTGAATGAGCAGTTCTTC. Encoded protein: CASSRDRGVVNEQFF.

The chain joins TRBV11-2 to TRBJ1-1; D perhaps matches TRBD1 (5 bases). The CDR3 has 16 amino acids. Germline values: CDR1 SGHAT, CDR2 FQNNGV. Trimming removed 0 bases from V and 8 bases from J, with 19 bases in between. CDR3 bases: TGTGCCAGCAGCTTAGATCCGGCGGGGCAGGGCTGGGAAGCTTTCTTT. This gives the protein CASSLDPAGQGWEAFF.

J is TRBJ2-2 and V is TRBV20-1; TRBD2 is a possible D gene (6 bases). The CDR3 length is 16 residues. Germline CDR1 DFQATT, CDR2 SNEGSKA (reference sequence). Trimming cost V 3 bases and J 6 bases, with 20 bases left between them. The DNA of the CDR3 is TGCAGTGCTAGTACCCGACTAGTTGGGATGGCCGGGGAGCTGTTTTTT. This sequence encodes CSASTRLVGMAGELFF.